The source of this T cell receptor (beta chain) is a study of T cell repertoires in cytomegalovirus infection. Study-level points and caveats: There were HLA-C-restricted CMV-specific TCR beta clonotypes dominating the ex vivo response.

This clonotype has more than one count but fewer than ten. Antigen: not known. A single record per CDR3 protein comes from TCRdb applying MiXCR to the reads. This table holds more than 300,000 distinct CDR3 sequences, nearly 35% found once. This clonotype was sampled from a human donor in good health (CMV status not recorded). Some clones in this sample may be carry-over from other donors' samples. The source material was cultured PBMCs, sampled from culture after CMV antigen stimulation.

DNA for the CDR3: TGTGCCAGCAGTAAACGGACTAGCGGGACCACAGATACGCAGTATTTT. Protein: CASSKRTSGTTDTQYF. The chain employs TRBV27 and TRBJ2-3; TRBD2 aligns across 12 bases. This CDR3 has 16 amino acids. The germline V gene has CDR1 MNHEY and CDR2 SMNVEV (reference sequence). Unmatched junction bases numbered 5, after V lost 5 bases and J lost 2 bases.